The present T cell receptor (beta chain) was sequenced within a study of blood T cell repertoires in COVID-19. Across the whole study: Specimens from acute and convalescent COVID-19 originated in the United States, Italy and Spain. Sources were T cells, B-cell-depleted T cells, or PBMCs; the material itself was cDNA or gDNA.

Adults between about 18 and 89 years of age took part from approximately 24 US areas. Cohort 3 recovered donors had two negative PCRs, clearance, or symptom resolution. The CDR3 has 18 residues. CDR1 SGHDN and CDR2 FVKESK come from the germline V gene. Trimming took 6 bases from V and 0 from J; bases not matched to a gene: 10. Some clones are missing from TCRdb's copy, which holds only in-frame ones; the method was immunoSEQ multiplex PCR. The sample lists approximately 17,000 clones; about 91% were seen once. The sequencing sample was made of PBMCs or T cells enriched from blood (not recorded which). The sequence was collected from a woman in her thirties who had recovered from COVID-19. V is TRBV14 and J is TRBJ2-6, with 8 bases aligning to TRBD2. Here the CDR3 DNA reads TGTGCCAGCAGACCGGGACTAGACAGATTCTCTGGGGCCAACGTCCTGACTTTC. Residues: CASRPGLDRFSGANVLTF.